The TCR beta chain under discussion was sequenced for a study of T cells expressing NK-cell markers. TCRdb reprocessed the 5' RACE reads and reports one entry per CDR3 protein, with no DNA. The sample has 5,000 to 5,500 distinct CDR3 sequences. This clonotype is identified as medium-sized from frequency. Input material: blood T cells: a sorted CD56 or NKG2C T cell subset, CD4+ or CD8+ T cells, or bulk PBMC T cells (not recorded which). This clonotype originated in a man younger than 30 in good health.

CDR3 residues: CASSPGTNNEQFF. The genes are TRBV7-9 and TRBJ2-1; absent DNA, TCRdb's TRBD1 call cannot be checked. Germline loops: CDR1 SEHNR, CDR2 FQNEAQ (reference sequence). CDR3 length: 13 residues.